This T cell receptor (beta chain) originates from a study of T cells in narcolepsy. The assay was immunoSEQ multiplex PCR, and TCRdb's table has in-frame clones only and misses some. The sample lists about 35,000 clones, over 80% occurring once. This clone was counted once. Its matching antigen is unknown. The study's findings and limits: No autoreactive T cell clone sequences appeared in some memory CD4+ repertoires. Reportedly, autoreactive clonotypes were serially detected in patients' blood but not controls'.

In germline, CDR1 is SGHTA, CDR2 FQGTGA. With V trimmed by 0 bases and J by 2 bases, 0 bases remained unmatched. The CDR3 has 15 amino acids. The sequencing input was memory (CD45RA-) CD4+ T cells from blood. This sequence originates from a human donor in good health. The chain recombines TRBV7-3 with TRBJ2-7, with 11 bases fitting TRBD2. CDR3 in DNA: TGTGCCAGCAGCTTAACTAGCGGGGGGGCCTACGAGCAGTACTTC. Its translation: CASSLTSGGAYEQYF.